The 11 T cell receptor beta chains given below trace back to one sample, sequenced in a study of cytomegalovirus exposure and HLA in healthy donors. 60 Vbeta and 13 Jbeta primers were used in PCR. Using immunoSEQ multiplex PCR, the repertoire was profiled, and TCRdb retains in-frame clones only, with some absent. Among about 110,000 clones listed, around 72% were seen once. Input material: PBMCs. The source is a woman in her thirties or forties in good health and CMV-seropositive.

The J gene is TRBJ2-6, the V gene TRBV9, with D unresolved. The germline V gene has CDR1 SGDLS and CDR2 YYNGEE. V was shortened by 4 bases and J by 4 bases, with 18 bases between the two germline ends. The CDR3 runs 17 residues. The CDR3, as DNA: TGTGCCAGCAGCCTCGTGACCGAGACTCTGGGGGCCAACGTCCTGACTTTC. It yields the protein CASSLVTETLGANVLTF. Filled out from reference TRBV9 and TRBJ2-6, the complete variable domain reads DSGVTQTPKHLITATGQRVTLRCSPRSGDLSVYWYQQSLDQGLQFLIQYYNGEERAKGNILERFSAQQFPDLHSELNLSSLELGDSALYFCASSLVTETLGANVLTFGAGSRLTVL.

The chain carries TRBV27 and TRBJ1-1; D unclear. In germline, CDR1 is MNHEY, CDR2 SMNVEV (reference sequence). V was pared by 0 bases and J by 6 bases, with 11 bases between. This CDR3 is 14 amino acids long. The CDR3 DNA reads as TGTGCCAGCAGTTTATCGAGGCCGTCCCCTGAAGCTTTCTTT. Amino acid sequence: CASSLSRPSPEAFF.

The CDR3 loop reads CASSQDTPGTGYYYGYTF. The DNA for the CDR3 is TGCGCCAGCAGCCAAGATACCCCCGGGACAGGGTATTACTATGGCTACACCTTC. The chain recombines TRBV4-1 with TRBJ1-2; TRBD1 matches 9 bases. CDR3 size: 18 residues. V lost 0 bases to trimming and J lost 3 bases; unmatched junction nucleotides: 11. CDR1 is MGHRA, CDR2 YSYEKL, per germline.

The J gene is TRBJ2-1, the V gene TRBV10-1; D gene ambiguous. Trimming left V 0 bases short and J 10 bases short, with 13 bases between. The CDR3 consists of 14 residues. Germline V gene data show CDR1 as WNHNN and CDR2 as SYGVQD (reference sequence). The DNA of the CDR3 is TGCGCCAGCAGTGAGTCCCAAGCAATGGGCGAGCAGTTCTTC. Amino acid sequence: CASSESQAMGEQFF.

The rearrangement joins TRBV4-2 to TRBJ2-7; 10 nucleotides line up with TRBD2. This CDR3 spans 17 amino acids. V dropped 4 bases and J dropped 2; count of bases not matched to a gene: 11. Germline CDR1 and CDR2: LGHNA and YNFKEQ. CDR3 sequence: CASSLFEGTSEAYEQYF. For the CDR3, the DNA is TGTGCCAGCAGCCTCTTCGAAGGGACTAGCGAGGCCTACGAGCAGTACTTC.

The J gene is TRBJ1-1, the V gene TRBV2, with 11 bases matching TRBD1. The CDR3 has 14 amino acids. The germline gives CDR1 SNHLY, CDR2 FYNNEI. Trimming took 7 bases from V and 6 from J; bases not matched to a gene: 7. The chain's CDR3 is CASNGQGAVSEAFF. CDR3 nucleotide sequence: TGTGCCAGCAATGGACAGGGGGCTGTTTCTGAAGCTTTCTTT. Drawing the rest from reference TRBV2 and TRBJ1-1, the complete variable domain is EPEVTQTPSHQVTQMGQEVILRCVPISNHLYFYWYRQILGQKVEFLVSFYNNEISEKSEIFDDQFSVERPDGSNFTLKIRSTKLEDSAMYFCASNGQGAVSEAFFGQGTRLTVV.

The chain links TRBV30 to TRBJ2-7; D is perhaps TRBD1 (8 bases). Germline CDR1 reads GTSNPN; CDR2 reads SVGIG (reference sequence). Trimming removed 2 bases from V and 3 bases from J, with 11 bases in between. This CDR3 is built from 13 residues. The CDR3 DNA sequence: TGTGCCTGGAGTACAGGGGGGGGCTACGAGCAGTACTTC. Translated: CAWSTGGGYEQYF.

The rearrangement joins TRBV4-2 to TRBJ2-4; possibly TRBD2 for D (5 bases). There are 15 residues in the CDR3. Germline V gives CDR1 LGHNA, CDR2 YNFKEQ. V lost 1 base and J 1 base, leaving 8 bases between the germline ends. CDR3 amino acids: CASSQVGEAKNIQYF. The CDR3 DNA is TGTGCCAGCAGCCAAGTCGGGGAGGCCAAAAACATTCAGTACTTC.

This clone has just a few counts. CDR3 residues: CASSLAVQGGTEAFF. In DNA, the CDR3 is TGTGCCAGCAGCTTAGCGGTCCAGGGGGGCACTGAAGCTTTCTTT. The chain has TRBV7-2 and TRBJ1-1; the match to TRBD1 covers 7 bases. After removal of 0 bases from V and 4 bases from J, the junction contained 5 bases not matched to a gene. CDR3 size: 15 residues. CDR1 is SGHTA and CDR2 is FQGNSA in the germline V gene.

This chain joins TRBV5-1 and TRBJ2-5, with D perhaps matching TRBD2 (7 bases). The germline V and J ends were trimmed by 2 bases and 6 bases, with 23 bases remaining between them. Looked up from germline, CDR1 is SGHRS and CDR2 is YFSETQ. CDR3 size: 17 residues. The CDR3 nucleotides read TGCGCCAGCAGCTTATATGAGGCGGGGGCGTTTGTTAAGACCCAGTACTTC. It translates to CASSLYEAGAFVKTQYF.

V is TRBV11-3 and J is TRBJ2-1; D possibly corresponds to TRBD2 (6 bases). The CDR3 has 14 residues. The germline V and J ends were trimmed by 5 bases and 0 bases, with 8 bases remaining between them. Germline CDR1 and CDR2: SGHNT and YENEEA. The CDR3 nucleotides are TGTGCCAGCAGCCGGGGGAGCTCCTACAATGAGCAGTTCTTC. Amino acids: CASSRGSSYNEQFF.